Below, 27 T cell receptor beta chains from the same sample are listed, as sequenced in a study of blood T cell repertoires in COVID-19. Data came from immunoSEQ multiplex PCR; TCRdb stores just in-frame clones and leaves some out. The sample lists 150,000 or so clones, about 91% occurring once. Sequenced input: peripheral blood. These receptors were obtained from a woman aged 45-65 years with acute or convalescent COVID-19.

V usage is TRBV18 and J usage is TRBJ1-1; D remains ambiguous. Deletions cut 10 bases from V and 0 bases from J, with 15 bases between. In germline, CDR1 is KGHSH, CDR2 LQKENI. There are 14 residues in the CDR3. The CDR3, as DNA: TGTGCCACCGTCGAAAGGGAGATGAACACTGAAGCTTTCTTT. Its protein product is CATVEREMNTEAFF.

CDR3 sequence (DNA): TGTGCCAGCAGCTTATCAGGGTCAGGGTCCTACAATGAGCAGTTCTTC. It codes for CASSLSGSGSYNEQFF. The chain recombines TRBV11-3 with TRBJ2-1, with D maybe TRBD1 (5 bases). V was clipped by 2 bases and J by 1 base, with 12 bases between them. CDR3 length equals 16 residues. In germline, CDR1 is SGHNT, CDR2 YENEEA.

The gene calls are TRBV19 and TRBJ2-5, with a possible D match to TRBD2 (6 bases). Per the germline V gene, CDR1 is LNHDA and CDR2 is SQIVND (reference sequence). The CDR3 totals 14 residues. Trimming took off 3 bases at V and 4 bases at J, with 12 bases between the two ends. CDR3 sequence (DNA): TGTGCCAGTAGTATTGTTTGGGGAGGAGAGACCCAGTACTTC. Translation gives CASSIVWGGETQYF.

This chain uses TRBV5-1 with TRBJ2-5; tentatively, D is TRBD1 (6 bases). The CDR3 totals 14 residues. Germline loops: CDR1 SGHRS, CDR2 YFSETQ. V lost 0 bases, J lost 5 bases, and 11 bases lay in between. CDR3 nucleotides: TGCGCCAGCAGCTTGGCTGGCCAGGGGGAGACCCAGTACTTC. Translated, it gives CASSLAGQGETQYF.

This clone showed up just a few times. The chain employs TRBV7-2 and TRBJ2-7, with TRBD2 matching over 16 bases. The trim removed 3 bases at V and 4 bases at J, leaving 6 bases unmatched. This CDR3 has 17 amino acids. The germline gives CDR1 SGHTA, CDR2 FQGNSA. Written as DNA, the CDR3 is TGTGCCAGCAGCTTGAACTCGGGACTAGCGGGGGGGTACGAGCAGTACTTC. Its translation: CASSLNSGLAGGYEQYF.

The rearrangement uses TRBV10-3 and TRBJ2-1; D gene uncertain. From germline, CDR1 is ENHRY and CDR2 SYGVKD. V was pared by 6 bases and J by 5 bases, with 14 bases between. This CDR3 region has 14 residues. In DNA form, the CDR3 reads TGTGCCATCAGCCGAGATAGTTTGAACAATGAGCAGTTCTTC. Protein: CAISRDSLNNEQFF.

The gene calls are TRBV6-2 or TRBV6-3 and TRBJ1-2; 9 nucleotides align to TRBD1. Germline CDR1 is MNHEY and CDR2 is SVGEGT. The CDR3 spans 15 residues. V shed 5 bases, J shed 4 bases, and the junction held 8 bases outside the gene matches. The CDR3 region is CASSTGTGSLYGYTF. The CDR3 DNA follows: TGTGCCAGCAGTACGGGGACAGGGAGTCTCTATGGCTACACCTTC.

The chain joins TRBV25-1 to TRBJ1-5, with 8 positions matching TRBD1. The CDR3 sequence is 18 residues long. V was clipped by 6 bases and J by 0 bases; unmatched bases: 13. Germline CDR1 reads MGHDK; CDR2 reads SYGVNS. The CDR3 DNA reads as TGTGCCAGCAGGGACAGGGAACTCCAGGGGCATAGCAATCAGCCCCAGCATTTT. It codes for CASRDRELQGHSNQPQHF.

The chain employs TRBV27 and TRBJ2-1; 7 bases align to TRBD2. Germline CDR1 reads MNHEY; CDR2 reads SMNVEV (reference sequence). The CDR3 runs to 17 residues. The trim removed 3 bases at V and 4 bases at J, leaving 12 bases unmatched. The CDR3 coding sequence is TGTGCCAGCAGTTTGTTTAGCGGGTACGCCGCGTACAATGAGCAGTTCTTC. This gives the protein CASSLFSGYAAYNEQFF.

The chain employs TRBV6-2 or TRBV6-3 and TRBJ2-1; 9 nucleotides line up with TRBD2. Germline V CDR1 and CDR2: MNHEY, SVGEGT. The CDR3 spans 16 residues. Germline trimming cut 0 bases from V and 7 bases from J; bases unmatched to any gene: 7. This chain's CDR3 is CASSYSIAGVPNEQFF. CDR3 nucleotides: TGTGCCAGCAGTTACTCCATAGCGGGGGTACCAAATGAGCAGTTCTTC.

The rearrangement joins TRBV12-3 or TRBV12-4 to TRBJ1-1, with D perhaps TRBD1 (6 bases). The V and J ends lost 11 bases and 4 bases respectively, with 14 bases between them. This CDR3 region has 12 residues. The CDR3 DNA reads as TGTGCCGTTCACAGGGTTCCCACTGAAGCTTTCTTT. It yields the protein CAVHRVPTEAFF.

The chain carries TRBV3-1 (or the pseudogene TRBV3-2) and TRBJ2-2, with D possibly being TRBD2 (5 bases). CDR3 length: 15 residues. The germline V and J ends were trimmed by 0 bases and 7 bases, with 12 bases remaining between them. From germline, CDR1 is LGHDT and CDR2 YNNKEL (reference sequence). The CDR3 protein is CASSQDVGASGELFF. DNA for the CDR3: TGTGCCAGCAGCCAAGATGTGGGAGCGAGCGGGGAGCTGTTTTTT.

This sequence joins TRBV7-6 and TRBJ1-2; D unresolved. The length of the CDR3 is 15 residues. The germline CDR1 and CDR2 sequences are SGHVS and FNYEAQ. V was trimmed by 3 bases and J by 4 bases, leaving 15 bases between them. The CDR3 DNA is TGTGCCAGCAGCTTTGGCGGGGTTGGTGCCTATGGCTACACCTTC. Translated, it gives CASSFGGVGAYGYTF. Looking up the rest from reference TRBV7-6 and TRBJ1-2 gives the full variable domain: GAGVSQSPRYKVTKRGQDVALRCDPISGHVSLYWYRQALGQGPEFLTYFNYEAQQDKSGLPNDRFSAERPEGSISTLTIQRTEQRDSAMYRCASSFGGVGAYGYTFGSGTRLTVV.

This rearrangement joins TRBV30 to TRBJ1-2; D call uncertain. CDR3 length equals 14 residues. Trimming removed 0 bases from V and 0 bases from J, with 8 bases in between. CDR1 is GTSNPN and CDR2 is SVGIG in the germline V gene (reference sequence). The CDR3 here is CAWSVGSTNYGYTF. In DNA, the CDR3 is TGTGCCTGGAGTGTGGGCAGTACTAACTATGGCTACACCTTC. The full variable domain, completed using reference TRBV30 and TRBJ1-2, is SQTIHQWPATLVQPVGSPLSLECTVEGTSNPNLYWYRQAAGRGLQLLFYSVGIGQISSEVPQNLSASRPQDRQFILSSKKLLLSDSGFYLCAWSVGSTNYGYTFGSGTRLTVV.

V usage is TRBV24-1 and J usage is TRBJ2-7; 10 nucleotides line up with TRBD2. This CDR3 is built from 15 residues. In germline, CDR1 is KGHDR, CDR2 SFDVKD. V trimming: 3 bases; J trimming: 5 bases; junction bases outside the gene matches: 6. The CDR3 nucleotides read TGTGCCACCAGTGATATCACTAGCGGGGTCCACGAGCAGTACTTC. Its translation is CATSDITSGVHEQYF.

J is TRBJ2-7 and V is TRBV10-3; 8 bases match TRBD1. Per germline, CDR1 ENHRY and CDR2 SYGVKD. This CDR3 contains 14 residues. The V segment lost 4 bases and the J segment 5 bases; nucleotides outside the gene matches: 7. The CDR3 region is CAISAGDRIHEQYF. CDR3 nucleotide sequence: TGTGCCATCAGTGCAGGGGACAGGATCCACGAGCAGTACTTC.

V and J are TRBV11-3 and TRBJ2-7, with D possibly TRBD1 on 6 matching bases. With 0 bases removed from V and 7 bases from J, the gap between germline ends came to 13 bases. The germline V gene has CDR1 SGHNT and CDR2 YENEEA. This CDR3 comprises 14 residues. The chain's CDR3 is CASSLDGAGDEQYF. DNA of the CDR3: TGTGCCAGCAGCTTAGACGGAGCAGGGGATGAGCAGTACTTC. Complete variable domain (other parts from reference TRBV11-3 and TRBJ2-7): EAGVVQSPRYKIIEKKQPVAFWCNPISGHNTLYWYLQNLGQGPELLIRYENEEAVDDSQLPKDRFSAERLKGVDSTLKIQPAELGDSAVYLCASSLDGAGDEQYFGPGTRLTVT.

The CDR3 sequence is CASSPWTGNYEQYF. In nucleotides, the CDR3 is TGTGCCAGCAGCCCTTGGACAGGGAACTACGAGCAGTACTTC. This chain joins TRBV7-2 and TRBJ2-7, with 8 positions matching TRBD1. Germline lookup yields CDR1 SGHTA and CDR2 FQGNSA. J gave up 3 bases and V 5 bases, and 6 bases lay outside the gene matches. The CDR3 runs to 14 residues.

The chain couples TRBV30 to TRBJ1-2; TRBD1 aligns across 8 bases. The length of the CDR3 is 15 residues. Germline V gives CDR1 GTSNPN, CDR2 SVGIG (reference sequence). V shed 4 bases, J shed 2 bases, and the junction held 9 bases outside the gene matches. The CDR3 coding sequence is TGTGCCTGGACCCCGCCTGGGACAGGCAACTATGGCTACACCTTC. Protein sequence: CAWTPPGTGNYGYTF.

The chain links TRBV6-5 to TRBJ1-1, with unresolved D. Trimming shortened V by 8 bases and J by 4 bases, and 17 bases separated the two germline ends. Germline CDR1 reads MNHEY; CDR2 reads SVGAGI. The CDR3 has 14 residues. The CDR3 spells CASRVLGRGTEAFF. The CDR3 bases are TGTGCCAGCCGGGTTTTAGGGAGAGGCACTGAAGCTTTCTTT.

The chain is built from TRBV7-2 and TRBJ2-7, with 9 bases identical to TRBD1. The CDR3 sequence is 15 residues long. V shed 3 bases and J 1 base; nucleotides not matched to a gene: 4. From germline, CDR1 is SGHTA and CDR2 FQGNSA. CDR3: CASSFTGGPSYEQYF. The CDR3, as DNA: TGTGCCAGCAGCTTCACAGGGGGCCCTTCCTACGAGCAGTACTTC.

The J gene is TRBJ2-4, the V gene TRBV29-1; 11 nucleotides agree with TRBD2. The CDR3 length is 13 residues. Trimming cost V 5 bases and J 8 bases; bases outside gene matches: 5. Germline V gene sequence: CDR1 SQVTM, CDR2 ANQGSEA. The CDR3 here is CSVLTSGDDIQYF. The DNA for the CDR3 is TGCAGCGTTTTGACTAGCGGGGATGACATTCAGTACTTC. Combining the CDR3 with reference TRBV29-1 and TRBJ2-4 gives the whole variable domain SAVISQKPSRDICQRGTSLTIQCQVDSQVTMMFWYRQQPGQSLTLIATANQGSEATYESGFVIDKFPISRPNLTFSTLTVSNMSPEDSSIYLCSVLTSGDDIQYFGAGTRLSVL.

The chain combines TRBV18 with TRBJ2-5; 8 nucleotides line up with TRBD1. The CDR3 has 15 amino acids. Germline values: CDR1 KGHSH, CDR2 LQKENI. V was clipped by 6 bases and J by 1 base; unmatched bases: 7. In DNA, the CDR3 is TGTGCCAGCTCTCAGGGGACAGGCGTCCAAGAGACCCAGTACTTC. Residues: CASSQGTGVQETQYF. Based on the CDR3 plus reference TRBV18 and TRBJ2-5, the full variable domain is NAGVMQNPRHLVRRRGQEARLRCSPMKGHSHVYWYRQLPEEGLKFMVYLQKENIIDESGMPKERFSAEFPKEGPSILRIQQVVRGDSAAYFCASSQGTGVQETQYFGPGTRLLVL.

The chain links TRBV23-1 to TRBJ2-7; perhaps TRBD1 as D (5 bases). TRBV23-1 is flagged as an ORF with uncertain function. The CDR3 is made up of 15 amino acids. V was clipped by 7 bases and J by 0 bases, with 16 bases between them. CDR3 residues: CASTPRQGSSYEQYF. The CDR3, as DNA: TGCGCCAGCACCCCCCGGCAGGGTAGCTCCTACGAGCAGTACTTC.

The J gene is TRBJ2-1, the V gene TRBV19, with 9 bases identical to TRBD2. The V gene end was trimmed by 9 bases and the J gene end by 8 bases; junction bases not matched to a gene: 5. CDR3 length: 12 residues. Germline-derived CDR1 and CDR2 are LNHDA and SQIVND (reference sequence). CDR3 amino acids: CASRSGSHEQFF. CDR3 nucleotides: TGTGCCAGCCGTAGCGGGAGTCATGAGCAGTTCTTC.

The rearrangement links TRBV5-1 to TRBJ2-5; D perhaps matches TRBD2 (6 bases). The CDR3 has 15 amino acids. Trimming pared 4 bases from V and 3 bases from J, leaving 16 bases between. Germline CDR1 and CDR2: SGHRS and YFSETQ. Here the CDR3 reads CASSQTGTAKETQYF. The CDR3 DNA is TGCGCCAGCAGCCAAACCGGGACTGCAAAAGAGACCCAGTACTTC.

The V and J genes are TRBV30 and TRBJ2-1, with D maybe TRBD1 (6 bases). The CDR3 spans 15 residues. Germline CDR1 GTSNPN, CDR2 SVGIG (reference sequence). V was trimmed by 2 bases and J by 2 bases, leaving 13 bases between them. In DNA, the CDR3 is TGTGCCTGGAGTTTTGGACAGACGACCTACAATGAGCAGTTCTTC. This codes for CAWSFGQTTYNEQFF.